The sequence of this T cell receptor (beta chain) was determined in a study of blood T cells in healthy people across ages. It was with a sample-barcoded 5' primer and a J-beta primer mix that a second PCR of roughly 7 to 12 cycles was run. TCRdb re-analysed the 5' RACE reads in MiXCR, keeping a single row per CDR3 protein. The data show roughly 2 million distinct CDR3 sequences, roughly 50% seen once. The clonotype comes from a woman aged 35 to 49 in good health. The sample was blood.

CDR3 protein: CSARWSGGRYNEQFF. Here the CDR3 DNA reads TGCAGCGCTCGATGGAGTGGGGGGCGATACAATGAGCAGTTCTTC. The chain carries TRBV29-1 and TRBJ2-1; tentatively, D is TRBD1 or TRBD2 (6 bases each). From germline, CDR1 is SQVTM and CDR2 ANQGSEA. Trimming removed 7 bases at V and 4 bases at J, with 20 bases between. The CDR3 length is 15 residues.